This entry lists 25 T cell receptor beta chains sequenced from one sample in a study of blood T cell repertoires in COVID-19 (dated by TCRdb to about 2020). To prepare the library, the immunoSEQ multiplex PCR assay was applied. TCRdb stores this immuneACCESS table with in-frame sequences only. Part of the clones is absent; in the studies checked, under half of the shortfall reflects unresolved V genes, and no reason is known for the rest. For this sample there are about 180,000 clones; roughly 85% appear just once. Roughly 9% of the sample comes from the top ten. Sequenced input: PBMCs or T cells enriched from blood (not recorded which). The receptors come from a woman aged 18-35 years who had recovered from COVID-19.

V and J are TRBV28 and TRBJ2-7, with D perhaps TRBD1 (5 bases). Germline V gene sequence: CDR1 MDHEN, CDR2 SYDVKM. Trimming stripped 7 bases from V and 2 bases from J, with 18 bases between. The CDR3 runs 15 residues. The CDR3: CASIPWGIGTYEQYF. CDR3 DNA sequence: TGTGCCAGCATCCCTTGGGGCATTGGTACCTACGAGCAGTACTTC.

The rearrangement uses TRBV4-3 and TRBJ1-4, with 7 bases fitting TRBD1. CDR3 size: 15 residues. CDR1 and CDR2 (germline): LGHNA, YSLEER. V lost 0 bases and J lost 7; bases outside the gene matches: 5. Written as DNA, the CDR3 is TGCGCCAGCAGCCAAGAAAACAGGGGATTTGAAAAACTGTTTTTT. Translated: CASSQENRGFEKLFF.

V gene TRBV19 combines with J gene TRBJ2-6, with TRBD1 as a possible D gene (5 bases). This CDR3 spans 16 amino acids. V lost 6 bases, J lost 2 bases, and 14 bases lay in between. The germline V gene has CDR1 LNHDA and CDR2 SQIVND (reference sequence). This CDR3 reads CASRKIQVTGANVLTF. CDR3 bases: TGTGCCAGTAGGAAAATACAGGTTACTGGGGCCAACGTCCTGACTTTC.

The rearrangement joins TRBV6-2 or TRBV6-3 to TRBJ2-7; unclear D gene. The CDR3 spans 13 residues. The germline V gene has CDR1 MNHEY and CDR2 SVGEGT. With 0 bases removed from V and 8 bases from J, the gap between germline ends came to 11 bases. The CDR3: CASSYSKTSQQYF. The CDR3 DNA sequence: TGTGCCAGCAGTTACTCTAAGACAAGTCAGCAGTACTTC.

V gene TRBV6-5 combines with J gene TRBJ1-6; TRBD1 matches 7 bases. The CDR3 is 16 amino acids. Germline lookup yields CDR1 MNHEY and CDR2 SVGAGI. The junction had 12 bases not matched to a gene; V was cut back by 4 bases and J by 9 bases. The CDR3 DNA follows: TGTGCCAGCAGTTCCGGGACAGTGAGTGGGGTTTCACCCCTCCACTTT. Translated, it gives CASSSGTVSGVSPLHF.

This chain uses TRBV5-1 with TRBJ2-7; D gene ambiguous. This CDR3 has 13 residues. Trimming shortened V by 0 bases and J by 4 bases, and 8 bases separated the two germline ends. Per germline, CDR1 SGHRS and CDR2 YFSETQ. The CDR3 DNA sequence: TGCGCCAGCAGCTTGGGGGCGCAGTACGAGCAGTACTTC. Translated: CASSLGAQYEQYF.

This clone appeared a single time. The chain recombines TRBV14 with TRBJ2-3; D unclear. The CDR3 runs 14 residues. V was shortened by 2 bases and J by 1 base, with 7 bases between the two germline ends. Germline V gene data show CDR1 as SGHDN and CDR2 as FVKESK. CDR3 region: CASSQITGTDTQYF. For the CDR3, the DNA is TGTGCCAGCAGCCAAATAACGGGCACAGATACGCAGTATTTT.

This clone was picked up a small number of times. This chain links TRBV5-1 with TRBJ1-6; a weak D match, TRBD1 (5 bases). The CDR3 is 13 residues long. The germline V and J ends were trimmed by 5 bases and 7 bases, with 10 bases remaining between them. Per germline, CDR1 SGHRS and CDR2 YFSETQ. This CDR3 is CASRGQANSPLHF. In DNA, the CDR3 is TGCGCCAGCAGGGGGCAGGCGAATTCACCCCTCCACTTT.

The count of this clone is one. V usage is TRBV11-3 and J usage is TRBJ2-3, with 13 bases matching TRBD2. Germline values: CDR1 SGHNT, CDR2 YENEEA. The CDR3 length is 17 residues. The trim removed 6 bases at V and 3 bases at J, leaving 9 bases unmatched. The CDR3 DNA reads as TGTGCCAGCAGTTCTCGGACTAGCGGGGGTAGGACAGATACGCAGTATTTT. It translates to CASSSRTSGGRTDTQYF.

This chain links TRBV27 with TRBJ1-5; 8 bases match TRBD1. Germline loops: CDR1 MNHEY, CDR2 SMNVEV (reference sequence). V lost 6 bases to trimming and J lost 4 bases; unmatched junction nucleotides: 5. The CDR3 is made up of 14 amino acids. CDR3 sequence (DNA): TGTGCCAGCAGCTTAAACAGGGGGAATCAGCCCCAGCATTTT. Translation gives CASSLNRGNQPQHF.

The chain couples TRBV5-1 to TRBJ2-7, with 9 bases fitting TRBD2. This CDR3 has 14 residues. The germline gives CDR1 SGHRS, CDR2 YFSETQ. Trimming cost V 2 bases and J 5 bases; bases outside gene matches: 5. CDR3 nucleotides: TGCGCCAGCAGCTTTAGCGGGAGCGGCGACGAGCAGTACTTC. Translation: CASSFSGSGDEQYF.

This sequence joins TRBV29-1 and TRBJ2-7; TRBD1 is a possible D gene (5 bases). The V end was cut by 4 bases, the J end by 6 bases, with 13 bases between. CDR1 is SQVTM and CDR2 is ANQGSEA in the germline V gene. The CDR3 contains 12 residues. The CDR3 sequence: CSVATDTTEQYF. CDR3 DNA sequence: TGCAGCGTTGCGACAGACACTACCGAGCAGTACTTC.

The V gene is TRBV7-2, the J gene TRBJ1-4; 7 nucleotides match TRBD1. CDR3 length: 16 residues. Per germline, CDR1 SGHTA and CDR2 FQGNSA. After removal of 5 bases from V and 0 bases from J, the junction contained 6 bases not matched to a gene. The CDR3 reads CASSTRTGATNEKLFF. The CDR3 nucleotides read TGTGCCAGCAGCACACGGACAGGAGCAACTAATGAAAAACTGTTTTTT.

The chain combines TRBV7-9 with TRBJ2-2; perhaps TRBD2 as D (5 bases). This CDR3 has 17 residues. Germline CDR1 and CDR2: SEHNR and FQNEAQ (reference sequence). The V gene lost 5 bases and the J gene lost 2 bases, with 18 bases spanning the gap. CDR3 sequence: CASSHRPARENTGELFF. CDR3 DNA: TGTGCCAGCAGCCATAGGCCCGCGAGGGAAAACACCGGGGAGCTGTTTTTT.

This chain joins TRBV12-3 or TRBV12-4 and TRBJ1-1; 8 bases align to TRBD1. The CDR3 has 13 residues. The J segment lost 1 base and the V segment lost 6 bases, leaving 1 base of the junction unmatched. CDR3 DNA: TGTGCCAGCAGAGGGACAGGGAACACTGAAGCTTTCTTT. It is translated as CASRGTGNTEAFF.

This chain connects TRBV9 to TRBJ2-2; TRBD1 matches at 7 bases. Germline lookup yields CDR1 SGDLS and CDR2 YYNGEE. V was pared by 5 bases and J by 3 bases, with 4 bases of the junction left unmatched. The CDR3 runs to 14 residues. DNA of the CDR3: TGTGCCAGCAGACAGGGGACGCACACCGGGGAGCTGTTTTTT. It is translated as CASRQGTHTGELFF. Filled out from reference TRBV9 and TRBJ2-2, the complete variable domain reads DSGVTQTPKHLITATGQRVTLRCSPRSGDLSVYWYQQSLDQGLQFLIQYYNGEERAKGNILERFSAQQFPDLHSELNLSSLELGDSALYFCASRQGTHTGELFFGEGSRLTVL.

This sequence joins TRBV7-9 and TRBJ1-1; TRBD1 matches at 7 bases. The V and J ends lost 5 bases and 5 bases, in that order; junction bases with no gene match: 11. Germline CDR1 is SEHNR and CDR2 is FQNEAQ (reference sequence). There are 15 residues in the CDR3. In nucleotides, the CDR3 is TGTGCCAGCAGCCCTACGGGACAGTTAAGGACTGAAGCTTTCTTT. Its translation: CASSPTGQLRTEAFF.

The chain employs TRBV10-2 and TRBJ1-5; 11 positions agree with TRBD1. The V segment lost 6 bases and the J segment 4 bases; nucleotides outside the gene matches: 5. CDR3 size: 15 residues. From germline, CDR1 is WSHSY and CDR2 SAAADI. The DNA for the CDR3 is TGCGCCAGCAGCCTCGGGACAGGGGGAAATCAGCCCCAGCATTTT. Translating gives CASSLGTGGNQPQHF.

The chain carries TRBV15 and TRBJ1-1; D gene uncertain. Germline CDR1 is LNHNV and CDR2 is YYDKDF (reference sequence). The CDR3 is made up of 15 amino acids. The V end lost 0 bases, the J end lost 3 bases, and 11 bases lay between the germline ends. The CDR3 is CATSRDEYSDTEAFF. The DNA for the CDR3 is TGTGCCACCAGCAGAGATGAATACTCGGACACTGAAGCTTTCTTT.

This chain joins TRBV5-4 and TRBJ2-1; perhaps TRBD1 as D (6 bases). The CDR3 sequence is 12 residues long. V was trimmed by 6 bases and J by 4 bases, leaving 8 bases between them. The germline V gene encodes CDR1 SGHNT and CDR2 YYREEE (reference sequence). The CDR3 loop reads CASKGGYNEQFF. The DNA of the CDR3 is TGTGCCAGCAAAGGGGGATACAATGAGCAGTTCTTC.

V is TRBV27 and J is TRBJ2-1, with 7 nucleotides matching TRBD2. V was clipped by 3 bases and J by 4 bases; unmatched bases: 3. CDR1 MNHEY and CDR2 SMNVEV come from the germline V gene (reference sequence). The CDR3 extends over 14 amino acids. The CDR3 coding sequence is TGTGCCAGCAGTTTCGGGGAGGGTTACAATGAGCAGTTCTTC. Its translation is CASSFGEGYNEQFF.

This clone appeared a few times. CDR3 residues: CASSLEAGEDEQFF. The CDR3 DNA follows: TGTGCCAGCAGCTTAGAAGCGGGAGAGGATGAGCAGTTCTTC. V usage is TRBV7-2 and J usage is TRBJ2-1, with 8 positions matching TRBD2. There are 14 residues in the CDR3. CDR1 and CDR2 from the germline V gene are SGHTA and FQGNSA. V was clipped by 1 base and J by 8 bases; unmatched bases: 4.

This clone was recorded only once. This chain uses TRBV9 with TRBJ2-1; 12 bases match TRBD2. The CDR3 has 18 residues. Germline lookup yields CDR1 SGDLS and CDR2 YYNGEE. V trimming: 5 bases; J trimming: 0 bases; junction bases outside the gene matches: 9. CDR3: CASSDPGLAGTSYNEQFF. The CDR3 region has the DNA TGTGCCAGCAGTGATCCGGGACTAGCGGGTACCTCCTACAATGAGCAGTTCTTC. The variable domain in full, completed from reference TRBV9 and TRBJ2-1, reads DSGVTQTPKHLITATGQRVTLRCSPRSGDLSVYWYQQSLDQGLQFLIQYYNGEERAKGNILERFSAQQFPDLHSELNLSSLELGDSALYFCASSDPGLAGTSYNEQFFGPGTRLTVL.

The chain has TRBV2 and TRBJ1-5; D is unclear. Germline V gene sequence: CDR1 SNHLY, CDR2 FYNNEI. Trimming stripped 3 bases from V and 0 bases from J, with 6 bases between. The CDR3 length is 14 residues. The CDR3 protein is CASSEMSSNQPQHF. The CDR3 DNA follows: TGTGCCAGCAGTGAGATGAGTAGCAATCAGCCCCAGCATTTT.

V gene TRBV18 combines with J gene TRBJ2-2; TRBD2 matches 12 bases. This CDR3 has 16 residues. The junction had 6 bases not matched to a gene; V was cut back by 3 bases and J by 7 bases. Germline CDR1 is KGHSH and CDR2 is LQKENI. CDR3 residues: CASSPRLAGEVGELFF. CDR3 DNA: TGTGCCAGCTCACCGCGACTAGCGGGAGAGGTCGGGGAGCTGTTTTTT.